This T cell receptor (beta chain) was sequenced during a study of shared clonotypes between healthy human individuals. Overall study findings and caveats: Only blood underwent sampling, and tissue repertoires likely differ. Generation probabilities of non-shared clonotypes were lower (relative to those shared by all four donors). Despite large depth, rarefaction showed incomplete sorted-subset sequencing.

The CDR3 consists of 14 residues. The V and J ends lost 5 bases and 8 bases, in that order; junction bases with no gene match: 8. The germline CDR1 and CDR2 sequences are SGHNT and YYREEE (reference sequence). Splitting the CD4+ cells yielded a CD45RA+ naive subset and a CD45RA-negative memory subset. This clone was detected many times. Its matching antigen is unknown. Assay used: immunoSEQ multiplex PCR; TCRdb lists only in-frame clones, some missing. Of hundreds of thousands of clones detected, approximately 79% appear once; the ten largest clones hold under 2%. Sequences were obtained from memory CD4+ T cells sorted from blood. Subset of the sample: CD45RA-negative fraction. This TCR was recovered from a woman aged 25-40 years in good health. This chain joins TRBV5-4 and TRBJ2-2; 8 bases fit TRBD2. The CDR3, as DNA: TGTGCCAGCAGTCCCGGGACTAGTCGAGGGGAGCTGTTTTTT. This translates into CASSPGTSRGELFF.